What follows are 10 T cell receptor beta chains derived from one specimen sequenced in a study of shared clonotypes between healthy human individuals. The table came from immunoSEQ multiplex PCR; TCRdb's copy has only in-frame clones and leaves some out. The sample lists about 320,000 clones, roughly 84% occurring once. The sequenced sample was memory CD8+ T cells sorted from blood. Subset denoted: CD45RO+ cells pooled with CCR7-negative TemRA cells. The receptors derive from a man younger than 30 in good health.

This clone appeared a single time. The chain combines TRBV6-1 with TRBJ2-7; 7 nucleotides align to TRBD1. With V trimmed by 11 bases and J by 2 bases, 15 bases remained unmatched. The CDR3 consists of 15 residues. Germline lookup yields CDR1 MNHNS and CDR2 SASEGT. DNA of the CDR3: TGTGCCGTTCGACTTAGGGACAGAGTACCCTACGAGCAGTACTTC. This encodes CAVRLRDRVPYEQYF.

This clone has just one count. The chain uses TRBV7-9 and TRBJ2-1, with a tentative D call TRBD2 (6 bases). The CDR3 contains 14 residues. The V end lost 0 bases, the J end lost 7 bases, and 10 bases lay between the germline ends. The V gene's germline CDR1 is SEHNR and CDR2 FQNEAQ (reference sequence). The CDR3, as DNA: TGTGCCAGCAGCTTAGCGACTCGGGAGAATGAGCAGTTCTTC. This encodes CASSLATRENEQFF.

The rearrangement joins TRBV5-1 to TRBJ1-3; 7 positions agree with TRBD1. The CDR3 extends over 14 amino acids. J lost 8 bases, V lost 2 bases, and 7 bases had no gene match. Germline V CDR1 and CDR2: SGHRS, YFSETQ. The CDR3 region is CASSLQGQGDTIYF. The CDR3 DNA follows: TGCGCCAGCAGCTTACAGGGTCAGGGGGACACCATATATTTT.

This chain's CDR3 is CASSFYSQGYYGYTF. The CDR3, as DNA: TGTGCCAGCAGCTTCTATTCACAGGGGTACTATGGCTACACCTTC. J is TRBJ1-2 and V is TRBV7-2; TRBD1 aligns across 7 bases. Germline V gene lookup returns CDR1 SGHTA and CDR2 FQGNSA. V lost 3 bases, J lost 3 bases, and 7 bases stayed unmatched. This CDR3 spans 15 amino acids.

CDR3 region: CASSQEPTSGYTGELFF. CDR3 bases: TGCGCCAGCAGCCAAGAACCCACTAGCGGGTACACCGGGGAGCTGTTTTTT. The chain joins TRBV4-3 to TRBJ2-2; 9 bases agree with TRBD2. Trimming took 0 bases from V and 3 from J; bases not matched to a gene: 5. The germline CDR1 and CDR2 sequences are LGHNA and YSLEER. The CDR3 extends over 17 amino acids.

Concerning this clone itself: Distinct nucleotide sequences in the sample also encode this CDR3. The rearrangement links TRBV4-3 to TRBJ2-7; D not certain. The length of the CDR3 is 13 residues. The V gene's germline CDR1 is LGHNA and CDR2 YSLEER. Trimming took off 0 bases at V and 1 base at J, with 4 bases between the two ends. This CDR3 is CASSQDSSYEQYF. The CDR3 coding sequence is TGCGCCAGCAGCCAAGACAGTTCCTACGAGCAGTACTTC.

The chain uses TRBV27 and TRBJ2-7, with TRBD2 matching over 13 bases. Germline V gene data show CDR1 as MNHEY and CDR2 as SMNVEV (reference sequence). J was trimmed by 4 bases and V by 4 bases; bases with no gene match: 4. The CDR3 runs to 15 residues. In DNA form, the CDR3 reads TGTGCCAGCAGTTCCGAGACTAGCGGGAGGTACGAGCAGTACTTC. As protein: CASSSETSGRYEQYF.

This clone has only a few counts. CDR3 region: CASTKRNSPLHF. CDR3 coding DNA: TGTGCCAGCACTAAGAGAAATTCACCCCTCCACTTT. The genes are TRBV21-1 and TRBJ1-6. TRBV21-1 is assigned pseudogene status. This CDR3 region has 12 residues.

The V call is TRBV9, the J call TRBJ1-6; D unresolved. This CDR3 contains 15 residues. Germline V gives CDR1 SGDLS, CDR2 YYNGEE. V lost 3 bases and J lost 0, with 7 bases in between. The CDR3 protein is CASSDGSSYNSPLHF. DNA of the CDR3: TGTGCCAGCAGCGACGGAAGCTCCTATAATTCACCCCTCCACTTT.

The CDR3 DNA reads TGCGCCAGCAGCTCGGACAGGGGGAGACGTAATTCACCCCTCCACTTT. Protein: CASSSDRGRRNSPLHF. This chain joins TRBV5-1 and TRBJ1-6, with 10 bases identical to TRBD1. Germline V lookup: CDR1 SGHRS, CDR2 YFSETQ. V dropped 3 bases and J dropped 6; count of bases not matched to a gene: 6. The CDR3 consists of 16 residues. The entire variable domain, with the rest obtained from reference TRBV5-1 and TRBJ1-6, is as follows: KAGVTQTPRYLIKTRGQQVTLSCSPISGHRSVSWYQQTPGQGLQFLFEYFSETQRNKGNFPGRFSGRQFSNSRSEMNVSTLELGDSALYLCASSSDRGRRNSPLHFGNGTRLTVT.